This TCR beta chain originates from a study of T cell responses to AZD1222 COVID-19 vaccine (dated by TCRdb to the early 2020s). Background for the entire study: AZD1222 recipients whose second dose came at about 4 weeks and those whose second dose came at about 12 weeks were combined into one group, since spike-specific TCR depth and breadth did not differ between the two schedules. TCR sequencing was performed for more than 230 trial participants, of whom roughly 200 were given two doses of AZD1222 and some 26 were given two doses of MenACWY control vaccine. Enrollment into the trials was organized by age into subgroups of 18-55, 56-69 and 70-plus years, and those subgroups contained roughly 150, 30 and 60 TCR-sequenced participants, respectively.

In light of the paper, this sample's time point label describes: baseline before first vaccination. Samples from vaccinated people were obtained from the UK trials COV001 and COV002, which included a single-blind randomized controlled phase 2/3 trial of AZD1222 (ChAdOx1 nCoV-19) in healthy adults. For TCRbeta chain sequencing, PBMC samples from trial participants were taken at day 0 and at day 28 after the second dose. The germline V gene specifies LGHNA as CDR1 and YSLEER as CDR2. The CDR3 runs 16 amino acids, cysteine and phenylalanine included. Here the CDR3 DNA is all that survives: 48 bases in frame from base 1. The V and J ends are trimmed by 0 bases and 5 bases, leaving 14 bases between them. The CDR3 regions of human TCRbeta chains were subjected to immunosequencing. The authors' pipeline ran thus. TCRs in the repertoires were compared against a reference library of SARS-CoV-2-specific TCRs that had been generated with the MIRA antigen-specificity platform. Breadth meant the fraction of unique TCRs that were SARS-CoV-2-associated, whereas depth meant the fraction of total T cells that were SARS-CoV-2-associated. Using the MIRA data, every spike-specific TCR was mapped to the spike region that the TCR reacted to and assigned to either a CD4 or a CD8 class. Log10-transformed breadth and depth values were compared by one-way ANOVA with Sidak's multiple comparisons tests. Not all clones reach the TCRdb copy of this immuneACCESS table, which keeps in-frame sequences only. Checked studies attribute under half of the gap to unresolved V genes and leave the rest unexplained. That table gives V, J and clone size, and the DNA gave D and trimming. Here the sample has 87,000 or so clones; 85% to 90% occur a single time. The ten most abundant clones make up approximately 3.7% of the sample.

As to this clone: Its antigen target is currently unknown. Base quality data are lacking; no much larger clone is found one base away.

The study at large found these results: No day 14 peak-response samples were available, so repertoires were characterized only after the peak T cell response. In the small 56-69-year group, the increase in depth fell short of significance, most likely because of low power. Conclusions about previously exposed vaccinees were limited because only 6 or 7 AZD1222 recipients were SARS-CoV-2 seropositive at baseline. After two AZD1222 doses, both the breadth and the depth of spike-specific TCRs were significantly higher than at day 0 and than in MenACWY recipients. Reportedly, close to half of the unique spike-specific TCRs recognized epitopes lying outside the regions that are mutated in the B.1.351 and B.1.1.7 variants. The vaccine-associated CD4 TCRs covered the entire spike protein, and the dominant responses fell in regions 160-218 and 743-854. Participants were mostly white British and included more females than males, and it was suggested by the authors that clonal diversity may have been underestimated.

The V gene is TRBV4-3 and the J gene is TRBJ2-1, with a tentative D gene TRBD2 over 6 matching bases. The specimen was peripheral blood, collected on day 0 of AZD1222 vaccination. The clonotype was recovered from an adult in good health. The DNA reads TGCGCCAGCAGCCAAGATTGGGGCCTAGCGCACAATGAGCAGTTCTTC. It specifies CASSQDWGLAHNEQFF.